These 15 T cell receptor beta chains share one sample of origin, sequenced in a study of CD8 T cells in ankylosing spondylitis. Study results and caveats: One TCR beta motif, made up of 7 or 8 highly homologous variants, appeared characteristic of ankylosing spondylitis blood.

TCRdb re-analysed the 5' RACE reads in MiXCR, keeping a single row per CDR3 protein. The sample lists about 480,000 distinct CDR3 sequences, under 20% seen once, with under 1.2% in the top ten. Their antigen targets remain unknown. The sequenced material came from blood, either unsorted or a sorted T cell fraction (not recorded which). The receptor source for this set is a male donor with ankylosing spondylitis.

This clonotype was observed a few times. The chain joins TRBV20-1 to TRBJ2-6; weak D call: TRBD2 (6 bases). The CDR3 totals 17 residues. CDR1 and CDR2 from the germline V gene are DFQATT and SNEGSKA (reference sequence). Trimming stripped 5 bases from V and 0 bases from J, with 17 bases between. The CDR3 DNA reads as TGCAGTGCTGATGGAGGGGACTCAAACTCTGGGGCCAACGTCCTGACTTTC. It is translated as CSADGGDSNSGANVLTF.

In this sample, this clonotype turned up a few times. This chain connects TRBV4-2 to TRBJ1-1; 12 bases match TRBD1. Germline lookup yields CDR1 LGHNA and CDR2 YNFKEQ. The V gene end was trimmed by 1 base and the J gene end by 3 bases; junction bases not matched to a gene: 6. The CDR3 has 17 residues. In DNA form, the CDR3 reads TGTGCCAGCAGCCAAGTGGGACAGGGGGCAGCGGACACTGAAGCTTTCTTT. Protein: CASSQVGQGAADTEAFF.

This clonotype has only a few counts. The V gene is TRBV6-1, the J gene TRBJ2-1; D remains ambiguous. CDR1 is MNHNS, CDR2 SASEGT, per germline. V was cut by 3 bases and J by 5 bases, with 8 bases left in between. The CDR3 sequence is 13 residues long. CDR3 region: CASSEQLHNEQFF. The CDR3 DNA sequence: TGTGCCAGCAGTGAGCAACTACACAATGAGCAGTTCTTC.

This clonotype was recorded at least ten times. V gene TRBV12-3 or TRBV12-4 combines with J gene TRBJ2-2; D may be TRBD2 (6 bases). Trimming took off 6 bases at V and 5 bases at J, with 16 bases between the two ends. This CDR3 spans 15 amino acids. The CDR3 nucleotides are TGTGCCAGCAGGACTAGGATCCTCCGTACCGGGGAGCTGTTTTTT. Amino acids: CASRTRILRTGELFF.

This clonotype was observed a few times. The CDR3 protein is CSARKDRGGSRFYNEQFF. The DNA of the CDR3 is TGCAGTGCTAGGAAGGACAGGGGCGGGTCCCGTTTCTACAATGAGCAGTTCTTC. The rearrangement links TRBV20-1 to TRBJ2-1, with 9 nucleotides matching TRBD1. Germline V lookup: CDR1 DFQATT, CDR2 SNEGSKA (reference sequence). Losses at the gene ends were 3 bases for V and 3 bases for J; bases not matched to a gene: 15. There are 18 residues in the CDR3.

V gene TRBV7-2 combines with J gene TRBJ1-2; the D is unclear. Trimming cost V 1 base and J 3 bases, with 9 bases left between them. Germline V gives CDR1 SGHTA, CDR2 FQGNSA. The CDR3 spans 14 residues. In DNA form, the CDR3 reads TGTGCCAGCAGCTTAGGTGTGGTTTACTATGGCTACACCTTC. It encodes CASSLGVVYYGYTF.

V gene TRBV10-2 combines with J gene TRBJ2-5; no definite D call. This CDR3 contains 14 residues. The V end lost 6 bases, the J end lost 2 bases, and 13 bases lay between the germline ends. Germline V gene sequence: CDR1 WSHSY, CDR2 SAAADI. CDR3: CASRGEMRQETQYF. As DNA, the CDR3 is TGCGCCAGCAGAGGAGAGATGAGGCAAGAGACCCAGTACTTC.

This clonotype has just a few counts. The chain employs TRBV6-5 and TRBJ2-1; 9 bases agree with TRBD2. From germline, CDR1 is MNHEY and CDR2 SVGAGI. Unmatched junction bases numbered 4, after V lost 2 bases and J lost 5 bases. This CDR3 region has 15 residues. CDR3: CASSYDSGSDNEQFF. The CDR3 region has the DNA TGTGCCAGCAGTTACGATAGCGGGAGCGACAATGAGCAGTTCTTC.

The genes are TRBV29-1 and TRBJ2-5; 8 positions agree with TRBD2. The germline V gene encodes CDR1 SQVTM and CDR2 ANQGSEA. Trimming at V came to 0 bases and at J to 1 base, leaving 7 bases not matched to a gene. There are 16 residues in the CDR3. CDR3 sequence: CSVEDRGGYIQETQYF. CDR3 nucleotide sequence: TGCAGCGTTGAAGATCGGGGGGGGTACATCCAAGAGACCCAGTACTTC.

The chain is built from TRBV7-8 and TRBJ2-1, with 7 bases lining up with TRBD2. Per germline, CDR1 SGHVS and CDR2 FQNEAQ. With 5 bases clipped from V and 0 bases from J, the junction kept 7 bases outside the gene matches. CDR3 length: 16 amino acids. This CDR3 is CASSPSWGGSYNEQFF. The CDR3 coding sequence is TGTGCCAGCAGCCCATCCTGGGGGGGCTCCTACAATGAGCAGTTCTTC.

CDR3 coding DNA: TGTGCCAGCAGTGAAGCGAGGCTAGCGGGAGTTCCCGGGGAGCTGTTTTTT. It encodes CASSEARLAGVPGELFF. The chain combines TRBV6-1 with TRBJ2-2; 10 nucleotides agree with TRBD2. The CDR3 sequence is 17 residues long. CDR1 is MNHNS and CDR2 is SASEGT in the germline V gene. V dropped 0 bases and J dropped 6; count of bases not matched to a gene: 7.

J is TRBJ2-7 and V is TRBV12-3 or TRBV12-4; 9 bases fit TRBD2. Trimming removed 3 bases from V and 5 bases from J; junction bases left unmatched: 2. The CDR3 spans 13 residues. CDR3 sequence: CASSFVAGDEQYF. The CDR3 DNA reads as TGTGCCAGCAGTTTTGTAGCGGGAGACGAGCAGTACTTC.

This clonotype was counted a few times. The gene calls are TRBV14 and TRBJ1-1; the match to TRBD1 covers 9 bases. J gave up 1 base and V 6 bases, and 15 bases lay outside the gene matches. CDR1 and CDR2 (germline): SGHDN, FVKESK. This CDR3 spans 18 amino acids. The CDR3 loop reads CASSQFRQGEGGNTEAFF. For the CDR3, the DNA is TGTGCCAGCAGTCAATTCCGACAGGGGGAAGGAGGGAACACTGAAGCTTTCTTT. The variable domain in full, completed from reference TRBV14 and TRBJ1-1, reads EAGVTQFPSHSVIEKGQTVTLRCDPISGHDNLYWYRRVMGKEIKFLLHFVKESKQDESGMPNNRFLAERTGGTYSTLKVQPAELEDSGVYFCASSQFRQGEGGNTEAFFGQGTRLTVV.

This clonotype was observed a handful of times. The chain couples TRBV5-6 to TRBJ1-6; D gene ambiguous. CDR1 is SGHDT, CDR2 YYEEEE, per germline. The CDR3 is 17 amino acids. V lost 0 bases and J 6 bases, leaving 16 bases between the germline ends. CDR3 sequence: CASSLGVEAASNSPLHF. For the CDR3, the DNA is TGTGCCAGCAGCTTGGGGGTTGAGGCGGCAAGTAATTCACCCCTCCACTTT. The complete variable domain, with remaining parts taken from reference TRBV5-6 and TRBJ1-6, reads DAGVTQSPTHLIKTRGQQVTLRCSPKSGHDTVSWYQQALGQGPQFIFQYYEEEERQRGNFPDRFSGHQFPNYSSELNVNALLLGDSALYLCASSLGVEAASNSPLHFGNGTRLTVT.

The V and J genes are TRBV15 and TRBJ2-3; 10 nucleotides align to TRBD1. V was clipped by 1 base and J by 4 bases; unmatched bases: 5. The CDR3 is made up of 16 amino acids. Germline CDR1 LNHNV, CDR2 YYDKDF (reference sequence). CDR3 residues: CATSRGDRGRPDTQYF. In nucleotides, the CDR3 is TGTGCCACCAGCAGAGGGGACAGGGGCCGCCCAGATACGCAGTATTTT.